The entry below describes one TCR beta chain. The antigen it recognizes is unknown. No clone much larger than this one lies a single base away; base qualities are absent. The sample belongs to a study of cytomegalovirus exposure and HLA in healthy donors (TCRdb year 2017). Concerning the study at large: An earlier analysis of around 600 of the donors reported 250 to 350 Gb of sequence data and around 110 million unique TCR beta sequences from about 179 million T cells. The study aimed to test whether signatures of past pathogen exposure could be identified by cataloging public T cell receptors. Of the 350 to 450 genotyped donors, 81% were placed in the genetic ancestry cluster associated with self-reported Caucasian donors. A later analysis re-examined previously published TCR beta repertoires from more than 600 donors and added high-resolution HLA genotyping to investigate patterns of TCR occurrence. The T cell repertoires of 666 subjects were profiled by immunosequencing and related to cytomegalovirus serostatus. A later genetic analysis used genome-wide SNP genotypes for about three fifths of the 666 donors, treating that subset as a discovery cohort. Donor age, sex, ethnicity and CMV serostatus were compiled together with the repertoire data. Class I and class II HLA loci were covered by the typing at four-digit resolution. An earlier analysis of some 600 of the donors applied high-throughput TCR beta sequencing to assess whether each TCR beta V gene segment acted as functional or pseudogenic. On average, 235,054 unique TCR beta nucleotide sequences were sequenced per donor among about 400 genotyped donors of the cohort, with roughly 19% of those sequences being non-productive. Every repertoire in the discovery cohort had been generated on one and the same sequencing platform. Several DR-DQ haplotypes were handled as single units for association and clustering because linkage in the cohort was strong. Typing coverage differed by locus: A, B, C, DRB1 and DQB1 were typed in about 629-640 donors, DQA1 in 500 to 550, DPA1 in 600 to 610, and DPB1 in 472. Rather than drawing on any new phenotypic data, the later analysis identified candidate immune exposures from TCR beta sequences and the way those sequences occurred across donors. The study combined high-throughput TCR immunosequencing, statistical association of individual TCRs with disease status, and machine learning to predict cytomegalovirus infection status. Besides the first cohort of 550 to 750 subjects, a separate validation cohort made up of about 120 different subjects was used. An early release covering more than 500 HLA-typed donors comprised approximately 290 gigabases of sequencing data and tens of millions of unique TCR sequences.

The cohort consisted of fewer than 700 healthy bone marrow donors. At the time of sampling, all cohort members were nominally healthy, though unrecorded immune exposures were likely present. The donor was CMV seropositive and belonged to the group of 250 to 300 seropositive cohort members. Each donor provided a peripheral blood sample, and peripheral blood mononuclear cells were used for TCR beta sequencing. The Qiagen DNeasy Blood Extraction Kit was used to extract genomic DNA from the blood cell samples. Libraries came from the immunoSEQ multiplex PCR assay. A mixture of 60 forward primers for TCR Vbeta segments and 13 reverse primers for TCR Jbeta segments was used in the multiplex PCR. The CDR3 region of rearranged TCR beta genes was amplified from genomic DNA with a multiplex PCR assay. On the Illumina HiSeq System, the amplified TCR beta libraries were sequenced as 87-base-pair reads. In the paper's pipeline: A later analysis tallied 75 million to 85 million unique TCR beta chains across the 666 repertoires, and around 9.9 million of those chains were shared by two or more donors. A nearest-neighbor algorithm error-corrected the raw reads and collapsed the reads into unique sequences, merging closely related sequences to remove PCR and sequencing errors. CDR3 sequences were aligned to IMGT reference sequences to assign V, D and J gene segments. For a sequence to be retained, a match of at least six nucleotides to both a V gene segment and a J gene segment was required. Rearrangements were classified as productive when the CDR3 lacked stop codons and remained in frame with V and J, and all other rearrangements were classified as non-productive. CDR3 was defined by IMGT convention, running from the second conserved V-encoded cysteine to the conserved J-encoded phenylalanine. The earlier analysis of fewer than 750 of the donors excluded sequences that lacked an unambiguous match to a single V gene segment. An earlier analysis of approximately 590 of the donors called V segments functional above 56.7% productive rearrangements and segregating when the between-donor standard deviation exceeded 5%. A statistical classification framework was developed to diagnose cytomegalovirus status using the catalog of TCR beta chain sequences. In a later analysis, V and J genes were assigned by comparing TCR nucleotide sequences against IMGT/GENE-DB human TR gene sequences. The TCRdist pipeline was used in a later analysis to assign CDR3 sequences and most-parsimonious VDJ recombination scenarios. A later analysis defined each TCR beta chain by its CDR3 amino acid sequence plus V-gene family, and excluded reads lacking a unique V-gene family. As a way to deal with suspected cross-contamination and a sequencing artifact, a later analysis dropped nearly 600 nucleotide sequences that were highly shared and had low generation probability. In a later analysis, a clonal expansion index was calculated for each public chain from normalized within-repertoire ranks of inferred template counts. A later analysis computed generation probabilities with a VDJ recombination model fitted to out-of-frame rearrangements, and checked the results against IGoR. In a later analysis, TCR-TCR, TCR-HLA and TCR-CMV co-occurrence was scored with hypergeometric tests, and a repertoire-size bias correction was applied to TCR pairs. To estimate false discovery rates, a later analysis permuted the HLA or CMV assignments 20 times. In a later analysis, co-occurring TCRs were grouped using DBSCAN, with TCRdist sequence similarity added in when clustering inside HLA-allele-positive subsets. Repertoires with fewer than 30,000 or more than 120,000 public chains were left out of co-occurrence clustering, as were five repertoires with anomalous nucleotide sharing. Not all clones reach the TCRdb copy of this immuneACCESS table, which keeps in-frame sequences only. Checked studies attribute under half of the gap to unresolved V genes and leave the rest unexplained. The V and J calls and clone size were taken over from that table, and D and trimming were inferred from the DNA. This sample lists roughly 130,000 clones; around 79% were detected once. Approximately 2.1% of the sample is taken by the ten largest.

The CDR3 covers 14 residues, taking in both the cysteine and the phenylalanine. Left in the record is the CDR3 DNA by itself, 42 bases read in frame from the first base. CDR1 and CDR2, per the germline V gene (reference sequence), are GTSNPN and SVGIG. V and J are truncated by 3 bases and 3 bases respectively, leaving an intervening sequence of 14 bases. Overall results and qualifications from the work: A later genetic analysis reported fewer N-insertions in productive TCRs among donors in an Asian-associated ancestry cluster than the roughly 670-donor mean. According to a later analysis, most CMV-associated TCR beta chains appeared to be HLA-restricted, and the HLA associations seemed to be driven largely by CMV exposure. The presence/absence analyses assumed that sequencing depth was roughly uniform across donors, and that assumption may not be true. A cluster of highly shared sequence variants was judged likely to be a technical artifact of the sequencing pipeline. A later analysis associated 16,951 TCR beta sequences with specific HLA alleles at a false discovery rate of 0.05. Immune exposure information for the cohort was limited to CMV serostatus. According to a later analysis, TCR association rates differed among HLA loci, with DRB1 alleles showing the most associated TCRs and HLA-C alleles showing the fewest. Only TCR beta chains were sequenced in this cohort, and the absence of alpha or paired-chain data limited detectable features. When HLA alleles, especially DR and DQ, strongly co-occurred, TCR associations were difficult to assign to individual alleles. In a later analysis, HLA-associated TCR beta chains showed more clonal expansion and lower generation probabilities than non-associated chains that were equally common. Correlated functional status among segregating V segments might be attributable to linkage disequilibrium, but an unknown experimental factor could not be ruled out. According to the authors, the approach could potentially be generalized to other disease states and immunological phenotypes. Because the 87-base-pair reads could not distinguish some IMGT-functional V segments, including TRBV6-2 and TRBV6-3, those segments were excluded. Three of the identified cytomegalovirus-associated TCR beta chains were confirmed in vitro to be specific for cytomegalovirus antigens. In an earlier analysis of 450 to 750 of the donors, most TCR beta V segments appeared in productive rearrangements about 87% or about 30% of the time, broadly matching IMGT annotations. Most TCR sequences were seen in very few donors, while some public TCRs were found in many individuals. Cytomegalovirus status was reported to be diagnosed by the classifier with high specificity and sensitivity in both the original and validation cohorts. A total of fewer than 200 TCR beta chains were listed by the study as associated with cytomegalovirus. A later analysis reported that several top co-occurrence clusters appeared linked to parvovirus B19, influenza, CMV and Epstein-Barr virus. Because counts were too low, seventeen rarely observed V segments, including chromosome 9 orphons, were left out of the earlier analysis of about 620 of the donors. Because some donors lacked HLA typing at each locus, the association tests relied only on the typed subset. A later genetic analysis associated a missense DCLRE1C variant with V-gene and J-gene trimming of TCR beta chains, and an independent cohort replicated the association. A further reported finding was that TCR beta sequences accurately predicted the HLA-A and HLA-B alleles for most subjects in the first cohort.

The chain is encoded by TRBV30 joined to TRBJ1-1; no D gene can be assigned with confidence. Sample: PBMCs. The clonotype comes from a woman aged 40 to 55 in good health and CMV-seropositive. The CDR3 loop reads CAWSASPADTEAFF. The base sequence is TGTGCCTGGAGCGCCAGCCCGGCGGACACTGAAGCTTTCTTT. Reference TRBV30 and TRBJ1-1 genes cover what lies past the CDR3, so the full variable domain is SQTIHQWPATLVQPVGSPLSLECTVEGTSNPNLYWYRQAAGRGLQLLFYSVGIGQISSEVPQNLSASRPQDRQFILSSKKLLLSDSGFYLCAWSASPADTEAFFGQGTRLTVV.